This T cell receptor beta chain was identified in a study of T cell responses to AZD1222 COVID-19 vaccine. Study findings and constraints: Receipt of two AZD1222 doses was followed by a rise in Spike-specific TCR breadth and depth.

The table came from immunoSEQ multiplex PCR; TCRdb's copy has only in-frame clones and leaves some out. The data contain 110,000 to 150,000 clones, approximately 91% of them singletons. CDR1 is LNHDA, CDR2 SQIVND, per germline (reference sequence). The trim removed 5 bases at V and 8 bases at J, leaving 5 bases unmatched. This CDR3 comprises 15 residues. Pooling covered second doses at about 4 or about 12 weeks. Worth noting for this clone: Its target is not known.

Material: peripheral blood, obtained 28 days after the second AZD1222 dose. The sequence was obtained from an adult who received the AZD1222 COVID-19 vaccine. The rearrangement links TRBV19 to TRBJ2-1; TRBD2 matches 14 bases. The CDR3 DNA follows: TGTGCCAGTAGTTTTGGGACTAGCGGGAGTGATGAGCAGTTCTTC. Its protein product is CASSFGTSGSDEQFF.